This TCR beta chain appears in the sequencing data of a study of T cells in Graves' hyperthyroidism and ophthalmopathy. Study-wide findings and caveats: Stable hyperthyroidism was told apart from ophthalmopathy by a model built on 13 V-J features.

Amplification targeted TCR beta CDR3 regions from RNA transcripts. The study used the HTBI primer set for a first-round RT-PCR of the TCR CDR3. TCRdb called the multiplex PCR reads again in MiXCR, with one record for every CDR3 protein. The sample carries about half a million distinct CDR3 sequences, about 15% recorded once. This clonotype was counted at least ten times. Its specificity is not known. CDR1 is SQVTM and CDR2 is ANQGSEA in the germline V gene. V lost 3 bases and J 0 bases, leaving 8 bases between the germline ends. The CDR3 totals 13 residues. This chain uses TRBV29-1 with TRBJ1-1; D gene unclear. This clonotype was obtained from a woman younger than 45 with Graves' ophthalmopathy. Material for sequencing was blood. The CDR3 DNA reads TGCAGCGTTGACAGAGGCATGAACACTGAAGCTTTCTTT. It yields the protein CSVDRGMNTEAFF. Looking up the rest from reference TRBV29-1 and TRBJ1-1 gives the full variable domain: SAVISQKPSRDICQRGTSLTIQCQVDSQVTMMFWYRQQPGQSLTLIATANQGSEATYESGFVIDKFPISRPNLTFSTLTVSNMSPEDSSIYLCSVDRGMNTEAFFGQGTRLTVV.